This TCR beta chain originates from a study of Ad26.COV2.S vaccination and SARS-CoV-2 variants. Study-wide background: Donor got 5x10^10 or 1x10^11 viral particles of Ad26.COV2.S.

Only in-frame clones appear in the TCRdb table, and some are missing; sequencing was by immunoSEQ multiplex PCR. The sample consists of 400,000 to 450,000 clones, about 92% of them appearing once. Study outcomes and limitations: Across vaccine and placebo recipients, the breadth of non-spike TCRs was similar. TCR breadth and depth estimates may have understated total T cell responses.

V shed 1 base, J shed 0 bases, and the junction held 8 bases outside the gene matches. Germline loops: CDR1 SEHNR, CDR2 FQNEAQ (reference sequence). The CDR3 loop spans 18 amino acids. Specified treatment: around 19 received Ad26.COV2.S at low or high dose, single or two shots; several received placebo; per-sample allocation not given. At day 63 after the first vaccine or placebo injection, samples were drawn. Ad26.COV2.S expressed prefusion-stabilized spike from the original Wuhan strain. Of note for this clone: Antigen specificity is unknown.

The sample was peripheral blood, taken in a trial of Ad26.COV2.S vaccine versus placebo. The sequence came from a person aged 18-60 years who received the Ad26.COV2.S COVID-19 vaccine or a placebo. This chain joins TRBV7-9 and TRBJ1-2; 10 bases are shared with TRBD1. The CDR3 here is CASSLEPGQGLSNYGYTF. In nucleotides, the CDR3 is TGTGCCAGCAGCTTAGAACCGGGACAGGGGCTATCTAACTATGGCTACACCTTC.